Presented here are 28 T cell receptor beta chains from one specimen sequenced in a study of cytomegalovirus exposure and HLA in healthy donors. The PCR employed 60 Vbeta primers together with 13 Jbeta primers. Using immunoSEQ multiplex PCR, the repertoire was profiled, and TCRdb retains in-frame clones only, with some absent. The sample yields 100,000 to 150,000 clones, roughly 70% seen once. Input material: PBMCs. Receptors originate from a man aged 25 to 40 in good health and CMV-seronegative.

The rearrangement uses TRBV20-1 and TRBJ1-2; D is unresolved. V was cut by 6 bases and J by 5 bases, with 4 bases left in between. CDR1 and CDR2 (germline): DFQATT, SNEGSKA (reference sequence). This CDR3 region has 9 residues. CDR3 in amino acids: CSASYGYTF. The CDR3 DNA is TGCAGTGCGTCGTATGGCTACACCTTC.

This chain connects TRBV6-1 to TRBJ2-3; TRBD2 matches at 8 bases. Germline loops: CDR1 MNHNS, CDR2 SASEGT. The CDR3 covers 15 residues. Trimming removed 5 bases from V and 3 bases from J; junction bases left unmatched: 7. The CDR3 region is CASSTSGGATDTQYF. CDR3 nucleotide sequence: TGTGCCAGCAGTACCTCGGGGGGGGCTACAGATACGCAGTATTTT.

This clone has only one observation. The V call is TRBV27, the J call TRBJ1-1; 7 nucleotides align to TRBD1. Germline V CDR1 and CDR2: MNHEY, SMNVEV (reference sequence). This CDR3 is built from 15 residues. With V trimmed by 2 bases and J by 4 bases, 7 bases remained unmatched. This CDR3 is CASSLIRGLGTEAFF. The CDR3 DNA is TGTGCCAGCAGTTTAATTAGGGGGCTAGGCACTGAAGCTTTCTTT.

The chain has TRBV15 and TRBJ1-1, with 10 bases aligning to TRBD1. Germline assignment: CDR1 LNHNV and CDR2 YYDKDF (reference sequence). The J segment lost 1 base and the V segment lost 1 base, leaving 0 bases of the junction unmatched. The CDR3 runs to 15 residues. CDR3 sequence reads: CATSRGTGGNTEAFF. The CDR3 DNA follows: TGTGCCACCAGCAGAGGGACAGGGGGGAACACTGAAGCTTTCTTT.

To note about this clone: Relative to the germline gene, one junction end is altered; a read error may explain this. The genes are TRBV2 and TRBJ2-7, with 9 bases lining up with TRBD1. Germline V gene data show CDR1 as SNHLY and CDR2 as FYNNEI. This CDR3 is built from 14 residues. Written as DNA, the CDR3 is TGTGCCAGCAGCTGGGACAGGGTCTCCTACGAGCAGCACTTC. Amino acid sequence: CASSWDRVSYEQHF. Combining the CDR3 with reference TRBV2 and TRBJ2-7 gives the whole variable domain EPEVTQTPSHQVTQMGQEVILRCVPISNHLYFYWYRQILGQKVEFLVSFYNNEISEKSEIFDDQFSVERPDGSNFTLKIRSTKLEDSAMYFCASSWDRVSYEQHFGPGTRLTVT.

This chain links TRBV28 with TRBJ2-3; 14 nucleotides line up with TRBD2. V was clipped by 1 base and J by 4 bases; unmatched bases: 1. Germline assignment: CDR1 MDHEN and CDR2 SYDVKM. The CDR3 totals 16 residues. CDR3 bases: TGTGCCAGCAGTTTATCGGGACTAGCGGGGGCAGATACGCAGTATTTT. Translation: CASSLSGLAGADTQYF.

V usage is TRBV27 and J usage is TRBJ2-5; 10 bases map to TRBD1. The J call could be wrong; TRBJ2-7 is a better fit for the DNA end. The CDR3 sequence is 16 residues long. The germline gives CDR1 MNHEY, CDR2 SMNVEV (reference sequence). In nucleotides, the CDR3 is TGTGCCAGCAGAACAGGACAGGGGGTTGTATCCTACGAGCAGTACTTC. Its translation: CASRTGQGVVSYEQYF.

The chain has TRBV6-4 and TRBJ2-5, with 13 bases identical to TRBD2. CDR3 length: 19 amino acids. V was clipped by 4 bases and J by 4 bases; unmatched bases: 15. CDR1 is MRHNA, CDR2 SNTAGT, per germline. CDR3 residues: CASSAGTSGAIVGRETQYF. CDR3 bases: TGTGCCAGCAGTGCCGGGACTAGCGGGGCCATCGTGGGAAGAGAGACCCAGTACTTC.

The chain recombines TRBV9 with TRBJ2-2, with D possibly TRBD1 on 5 matching bases. The germline gives CDR1 SGDLS, CDR2 YYNGEE. Trimming took 0 bases from V and 5 from J, leaving 8 bases between them. The CDR3 is 14 amino acids. The CDR3 DNA reads as TGTGCCAGCAGCGTAGGCCAGGGTACCGGGGAGCTGTTTTTT. Translation gives CASSVGQGTGELFF.

This chain connects TRBV5-1 to TRBJ2-5; D remains ambiguous. V lost 5 bases, J lost 2 bases, and 13 bases lay in between. Germline V gene lookup returns CDR1 SGHRS and CDR2 YFSETQ. The CDR3 length is 14 residues. The CDR3 sequence is CASRPVGGQETQYF. As DNA, the CDR3 is TGCGCCAGCAGACCTGTCGGCGGACAAGAGACCCAGTACTTC.

The chain recombines TRBV18 with TRBJ2-3; 14 bases are shared with TRBD2. Germline V gives CDR1 KGHSH, CDR2 LQKENI. V shed 3 bases and J 2 bases; nucleotides not matched to a gene: 7. The CDR3 totals 18 residues. Here the CDR3 reads CASSPGTSGGLHTDTQYF. CDR3 nucleotide sequence: TGTGCCAGCTCACCCGGGACTAGCGGGGGACTACACACAGATACGCAGTATTTT.

This clone has only one observation. This chain uses TRBV5-1 with TRBJ2-3, with 8 bases matching TRBD2. CDR3 length: 15 amino acids. Germline trimming cut 2 bases from V and 3 bases from J; bases unmatched to any gene: 5. The V gene's germline CDR1 is SGHRS and CDR2 YFSETQ. The CDR3, as DNA: TGCGCCAGCAGCTTTAGCGGGGTCGCAACAGATACGCAGTATTTT. Translated: CASSFSGVATDTQYF.

The CDR3 nucleotides read TGCGCCAGCAGCCAAAGGAGCTTTAGAAGGGGGTCATCAGATACGCAGTATTTT. Protein: CASSQRSFRRGSSDTQYF. V and J are TRBV4-3 and TRBJ2-3, with a possible D match to TRBD1 (6 bases). Germline CDR1 LGHNA, CDR2 YSLEER. The CDR3 covers 18 residues. V was cut by 2 bases and J by 4 bases, with 22 bases left in between.

This clone appeared a few times. The genes are TRBV4-3 and TRBJ1-4; D gene ambiguous. The length of the CDR3 is 16 residues. Germline V gene data show CDR1 as LGHNA and CDR2 as YSLEER. V lost 0 bases and J lost 6, with 14 bases in between. CDR3 nucleotides: TGCGCCAGCAGCCAAGATCAGTCGCAGCGCTATGAAAAACTGTTTTTT. Translated: CASSQDQSQRYEKLFF.

In its sample, this clone was seen a few times. The chain combines TRBV6-5 with TRBJ2-7, with unresolved D. The CDR3 is made up of 14 amino acids. The V and J ends lost 3 bases and 3 bases respectively, with 12 bases between them. The V gene's germline CDR1 is MNHEY and CDR2 SVGAGI. As DNA, the CDR3 is TGTGCCAGCAGTTATGGCGGTGAGATCTACGAGCAGTACTTC. It specifies CASSYGGEIYEQYF.

V and J are TRBV6-1 and TRBJ2-7; 8 bases line up with TRBD1. With 6 bases clipped from V and 4 bases from J, the junction kept 11 bases outside the gene matches. Germline lookup yields CDR1 MNHNS and CDR2 SASEGT. This CDR3 has 15 residues. The CDR3: CASSADPTGGYEQYF. CDR3 sequence (DNA): TGTGCCAGCAGCGCCGACCCTACAGGGGGGTACGAGCAGTACTTC.

This clone was detected a few times. The CDR3 sequence: CAISEGLEEAYEQFF. In nucleotides, the CDR3 is TGTGCCATCAGTGAAGGGCTAGAGGAGGCATATGAGCAGTTCTTC. The rearrangement links TRBV10-3 to TRBJ2-1, with D tentatively TRBD2 (5 bases). The V gene's germline CDR1 is ENHRY and CDR2 SYGVKD. The CDR3 runs to 15 residues. With 3 bases removed from V and 8 bases from J, the gap between germline ends came to 17 bases.

This clone was found a few times. This chain joins TRBV18 and TRBJ2-1; 9 bases match TRBD2. The CDR3 length is 18 residues. Germline CDR1 and CDR2: KGHSH and LQKENI. The V gene end was trimmed by 2 bases and the J gene end by 1 base; junction bases not matched to a gene: 9. CDR3 in amino acids: CASSPISASGVSYNEQFF. CDR3 DNA sequence: TGTGCCAGCTCACCAATTTCGGCTAGCGGGGTTTCCTACAATGAGCAGTTCTTC.

The rearrangement uses TRBV11-2 and TRBJ2-5; TRBD1 matches 7 bases. The V segment lost 6 bases and the J segment 0 bases; nucleotides outside the gene matches: 10. The CDR3 loop spans 16 amino acids. From germline, CDR1 is SGHAT and CDR2 FQNNGV. The CDR3 loop is CASRGLGTAHQETQYF. CDR3 nucleotides: TGTGCCAGCAGGGGGCTGGGGACAGCGCACCAAGAGACCCAGTACTTC.

The chain links TRBV5-6 to TRBJ2-7; tentative D call: TRBD1 (6 bases). The CDR3 contains 15 residues. With 4 bases removed from V and 5 bases from J, the gap between germline ends came to 19 bases. Germline V CDR1 and CDR2: SGHDT, YYEEEE. The CDR3 spells CASSRIQGIKDEQYF. The CDR3 DNA follows: TGTGCCAGCAGCCGTATACAGGGAATAAAGGACGAGCAGTACTTC.

The chain employs TRBV19 and TRBJ2-7; 8 bases agree with TRBD1. The junction had 9 bases not matched to a gene; V was cut back by 10 bases and J by 1 base. This CDR3 region has 14 residues. Per the germline V gene, CDR1 is LNHDA and CDR2 is SQIVND (reference sequence). This chain's CDR3 is CATKTGVSSYEQYF. CDR3 nucleotides: TGTGCCACTAAGACAGGGGTCTCTTCCTACGAGCAGTACTTC.

The gene calls are TRBV19 and TRBJ1-2; D uncertain. The germline gives CDR1 LNHDA, CDR2 SQIVND (reference sequence). V lost 1 base, J lost 10 bases, and 10 bases lay in between. CDR3 length equals 12 residues. This CDR3 reads CASSIAHSYYTF. Written as DNA, the CDR3 is TGTGCCAGTAGTATAGCTCACTCCTACTACACCTTC.

The chain uses TRBV6-1 and TRBJ2-7; TRBD1 agrees at 9 bases. CDR3 length: 15 amino acids. With V trimmed by 7 bases and J by 1 base, 8 bases remained unmatched. Per the germline V gene, CDR1 is MNHNS and CDR2 is SASEGT. In nucleotides, the CDR3 is TGTGCCAGCACCCAAGGGACAGGGTTTTCCTACGAGCAGTACTTC. The encoded protein is CASTQGTGFSYEQYF.

The V gene is TRBV15, the J gene TRBJ2-4, with 7 bases matching TRBD1. This CDR3 is built from 19 residues. Germline V lookup: CDR1 LNHNV, CDR2 YYDKDF (reference sequence). J lost 8 bases, V lost 3 bases, and 22 bases had no gene match. CDR3 protein: CATSRQAGGEGLIYDIQYF. The CDR3 nucleotides are TGTGCCACCAGCAGGCAGGCAGGGGGTGAGGGGTTAATTTATGACATTCAGTACTTC.

This chain connects TRBV9 to TRBJ2-7, with D hard to call. The V gene lost 6 bases and the J gene lost 3 bases, with 4 bases spanning the gap. Germline V gives CDR1 SGDLS, CDR2 YYNGEE. The CDR3 extends over 10 amino acids. The DNA of the CDR3 is TGTGCCAGCACCCACTACGAGCAGTACTTC. Translated: CASTHYEQYF.

The chain joins TRBV7-2 to TRBJ1-2; D gene unclear. The germline CDR1 and CDR2 sequences are SGHTA and FQGNSA. The CDR3 spans 15 residues. V was trimmed by 4 bases and J by 2 bases, leaving 14 bases between them. The CDR3 coding sequence is TGTGCCAGCAGCTCATTTTATGAAGCAAACTATGGCTACACCTTC. Translation gives CASSSFYEANYGYTF. The whole variable domain, remainder taken from reference TRBV7-2 and TRBJ1-2, is GAGVSQSPSNKVTEKGKDVELRCDPISGHTALYWYRQSLGQGLEFLIYFQGNSAPDKSGLPSDRFSAERTGGSVSTLTIQRTQQEDSAVYLCASSSFYEANYGYTFGSGTRLTVV.

J is TRBJ1-4 and V is TRBV27; 11 nucleotides agree with TRBD1. V shed 2 bases and J 8 bases; nucleotides not matched to a gene: 10. In germline, CDR1 is MNHEY, CDR2 SMNVEV (reference sequence). This CDR3 spans 17 amino acids. For the CDR3, the DNA is TGTGCCAGCAGTTTAGGGAGGTTGGGACAGGGGGACGAAAAACTGTTTTTT. This encodes CASSLGRLGQGDEKLFF.

The chain couples TRBV18 to TRBJ2-3, with TRBD2 matching 11 bases. Unmatched junction bases numbered 6, after V lost 4 bases and J lost 0 bases. This CDR3 has 17 amino acids. CDR1 and CDR2 from the germline V gene are KGHSH and LQKENI. This chain's CDR3 is CASSRSASGGSTDTQYF. CDR3 bases: TGTGCCAGCTCACGTTCGGCTAGCGGGGGGAGCACAGATACGCAGTATTTT.